This entry lists 3 T cell receptor beta chains sequenced from one sample in a study of monozygotic twins with inflammatory bowel disease. TCRdb derives one entry per CDR3 protein from the 5' RACE reads, leaving out DNA. The sample has roughly 90,000 distinct CDR3 sequences. Source material: blood. The receptors derive from a human donor with ulcerative colitis or Crohn's disease, or a healthy co-twin of an affected twin (not recorded which).

CDR3 sequence: CASSLAHRFLEQYF. The V and J genes are TRBV5-5 and TRBJ2-7. Per the germline V gene, CDR1 is SGHKS and CDR2 is YYEKEE (reference sequence). There are 14 residues in the CDR3.

The gene calls are TRBV18 and TRBJ2-7; TCRdb's D call of TRBD1 is untestable without DNA. Germline V CDR1 and CDR2: KGHSH, LQKENI. This CDR3 has 15 amino acids. CDR3 amino acids: CASSPRPGQGSEQYF.

The V and J genes are TRBV9 and TRBJ1-6; the D call of TRBD1 rests on TCRdb alone, since no DNA is present to check it. Per the germline V gene, CDR1 is SGDLS and CDR2 is YYNGEE. CDR3 length: 15 amino acids. CDR3 residues: CASSAMGQPNSPLHF.